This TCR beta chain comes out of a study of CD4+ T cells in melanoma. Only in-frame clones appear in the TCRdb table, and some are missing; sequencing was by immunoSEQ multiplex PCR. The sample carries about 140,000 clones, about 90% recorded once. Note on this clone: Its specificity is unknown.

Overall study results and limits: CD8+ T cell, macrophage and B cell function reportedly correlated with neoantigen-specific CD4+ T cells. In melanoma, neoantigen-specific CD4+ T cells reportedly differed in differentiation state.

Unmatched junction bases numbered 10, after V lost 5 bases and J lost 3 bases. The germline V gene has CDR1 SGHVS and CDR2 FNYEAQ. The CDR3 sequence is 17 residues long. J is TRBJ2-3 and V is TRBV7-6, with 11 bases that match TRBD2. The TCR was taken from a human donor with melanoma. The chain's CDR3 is CASSQRASGGSTDTQYF. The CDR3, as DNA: TGTGCCAGCAGCCAGAGGGCTAGCGGGGGGTCGACAGATACGCAGTATTTT.